Listed here are 5 T cell receptor beta chains from one sample, sequenced in a study of blood T cell repertoires in COVID-19. Assay used: immunoSEQ multiplex PCR; TCRdb lists only in-frame clones, some missing. The profile shows 100,000 to 150,000 clones, about 80% of them singletons. The sample was PBMCs or T cells enriched from blood (not recorded which). The receptor source for this set is a man between 35 and 55 years old with acute COVID-19.

V is TRBV27 and J is TRBJ2-3; D is perhaps TRBD1 (6 bases). Trimming took 2 bases from V and 1 from J, leaving 13 bases between them. This CDR3 has 16 amino acids. Looked up from germline, CDR1 is MNHEY and CDR2 is SMNVEV (reference sequence). The DNA for the CDR3 is TGTGCCAGCAGTTTAGAGGCAGGGGTGGGCACAGATACGCAGTATTTT. Protein: CASSLEAGVGTDTQYF.

This chain uses TRBV29-1 with TRBJ1-2; D remains ambiguous. This CDR3 is 11 amino acids long. Trimming cost V 3 bases and J 2 bases, with 4 bases left between them. The germline CDR1 and CDR2 sequences are SQVTM and ANQGSEA. The CDR3 sequence: CSVEANYGYTF. Here the CDR3 DNA reads TGCAGCGTTGAGGCCAACTATGGCTACACCTTC.

This chain links TRBV5-1 with TRBJ2-7; TRBD2 aligns across 7 bases. The CDR3 totals 15 residues. Germline assignment: CDR1 SGHRS and CDR2 YFSETQ. Trimming at V came to 2 bases and at J to 3 bases, leaving 8 bases not matched to a gene. DNA for the CDR3: TGCGCCAGCAGCTTACTTGGCGGGAGTAGCTACGAGCAGTACTTC. As protein: CASSLLGGSSYEQYF.

This clone came up once. This chain links TRBV28 with TRBJ1-2, with 8 positions matching TRBD1. There are 15 residues in the CDR3. Trimming took 5 bases from V and 6 from J; bases not matched to a gene: 11. Germline lookup yields CDR1 MDHEN and CDR2 SYDVKM. The CDR3 spells CASSPLDRESHGYTF. The CDR3 region has the DNA TGTGCCAGCAGTCCCTTGGACAGGGAGAGCCATGGCTACACCTTC.

This rearrangement joins TRBV10-2 to TRBJ2-5; TRBD2 might be the D (5 bases). The CDR3 covers 12 residues. CDR1 and CDR2 from the germline V gene are WSHSY and SAAADI. The germline V and J ends were trimmed by 11 bases and 2 bases, with 12 bases remaining between them. The CDR3 sequence is CAAEGIQETQYF. The CDR3, as DNA: TGCGCCGCAGAGGGTATTCAAGAGACCCAGTACTTC.